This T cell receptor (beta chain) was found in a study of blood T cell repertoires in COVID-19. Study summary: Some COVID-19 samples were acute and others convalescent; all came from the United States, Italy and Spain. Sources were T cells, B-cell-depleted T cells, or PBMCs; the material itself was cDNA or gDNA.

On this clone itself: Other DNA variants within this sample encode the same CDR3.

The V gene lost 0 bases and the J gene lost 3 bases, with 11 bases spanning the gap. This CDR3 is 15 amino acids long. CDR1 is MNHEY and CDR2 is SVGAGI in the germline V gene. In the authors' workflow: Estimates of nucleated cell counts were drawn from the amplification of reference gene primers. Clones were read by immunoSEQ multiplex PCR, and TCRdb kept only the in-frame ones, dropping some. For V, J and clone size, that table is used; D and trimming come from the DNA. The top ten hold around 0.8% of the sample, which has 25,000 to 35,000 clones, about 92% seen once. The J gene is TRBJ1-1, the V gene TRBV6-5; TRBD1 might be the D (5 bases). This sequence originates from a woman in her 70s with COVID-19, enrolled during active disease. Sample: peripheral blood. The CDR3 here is CASSYSTGVDTEAFF. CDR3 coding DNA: TGTGCCAGCAGTTACTCGACGGGGGTGGACACTGAAGCTTTCTTT.